This T cell receptor (beta chain) was captured in a study of PD-L1 blockade in urothelial cancer. About the study: There were a median of approximately 140,000 T cells in blood samples.

Time point denoted: peripheral blood 6 weeks after treatment start. Per the germline V gene, CDR1 is SQVTM and CDR2 is ANQGSEA. The CDR3 consists of 13 residues. Trimming left V 4 bases short and J 2 bases short, with 12 bases between. TCRdb's copy holds only in-frame clones and misses some; the assay was immunoSEQ multiplex PCR. The table has more than 95,000 clones, 86% seen once. The sequence was collected from a man in his fifties with urothelial cancer. The sequencing here drew on PBMCs, taken around atezolizumab (anti-PD-L1) treatment. The chain employs TRBV29-1 and TRBJ2-7, with D unclear. In nucleotides, the CDR3 is TGCAGCGTTGCCTTCGCGGATACCTACGAGCAGTACTTC. Translating it yields CSVAFADTYEQYF.